Sequencing of this T cell receptor (beta chain) was carried out in a study of CD8 T cells in ankylosing spondylitis. The study's findings and limits: The study looked at matched synovial fluid samples from ankylosing spondylitis patients. Disease-linked clones were reported to be significantly enriched there.

The CDR3 length is 11 residues. The germline gives CDR1 MNHEY, CDR2 SMNVEV (reference sequence). Trimming pared 10 bases from V and 4 bases from J, leaving 11 bases between. This clonotype came up a few times. Its antigen is not known. TCRdb re-derived calls from the 5' RACE reads in MiXCR, one entry per CDR3 protein. The table lists 150,000 or so distinct CDR3 sequences, around a tenth of them singletons. Sequenced sample: blood, either unsorted or a sorted T cell fraction (not recorded which). The clonotype was recovered from a female donor with ankylosing spondylitis or in good health (not recorded which). The gene calls are TRBV27 and TRBJ2-7; D unresolved. The CDR3 here is CATRRSYEQYF. The CDR3 DNA sequence: TGTGCCACCCGACGGAGTTACGAGCAGTACTTC.